The present T cell receptor (beta chain) was sequenced within a study of blood T cell repertoires in COVID-19. This clone was seen just once. Germline loops: CDR1 MNHNS, CDR2 SASEGT. V was trimmed by 6 bases and J by 0 bases, leaving 8 bases between them. The CDR3 totals 14 residues. Sequencing used immunoSEQ multiplex PCR; TCRdb keeps in-frame clones, though not all of them. The table includes over 300,000 clones, approximately 87% detected once. This receptor was identified in a woman between 25 and 40 years old with acute COVID-19. Source material: PBMCs or T cells enriched from blood (not recorded which). The chain carries TRBV6-1 and TRBJ1-4, with D possibly matching TRBD1 (6 bases). The CDR3 region is CASRNRATNEKLFF. CDR3 nucleotide sequence: TGTGCCAGCAGGAACAGGGCAACTAATGAAAAACTGTTTTTT.